Only a few counts were recorded for the clone carrying this TCR beta chain. This specimen belongs to a study of radiation and T cells in renal cell carcinoma. Time point indicated: blood 4 weeks post-SBRT, at nephrectomy. Indicated treatment: 15 Gy SBRT to primary tumor, nephrectomy 4 weeks later. CDR1 is MDHEN and CDR2 is SYDVKM in the germline V gene. The CDR3 extends over 16 amino acids. The germline V and J ends were trimmed by 4 bases and 4 bases, with 19 bases remaining between them. Measured with immunoSEQ multiplex PCR; TCRdb has only the in-frame clones, and not every one. The sample holds about 77,000 clones; 83% are singletons and the top ten take 2.4%.

The rearrangement uses TRBV28 and TRBJ1-2, with a weak D call TRBD1 (6 bases). The source was blood, collected from a patient whose treatment included radiotherapy and nephrectomy. This receptor was obtained from a woman aged 60-75 years with renal cell carcinoma. The CDR3: CASSSPRRGSSYGYTF. As DNA, the CDR3 is TGTGCCAGCAGTTCCCCAAGGAGGGGGTCGAGCTATGGCTACACCTTC.